Listed below are T cell receptor beta chains from one sample, sequenced in a study of T cells after yellow fever vaccination. TCRdb passed the 5' RACE reads through MiXCR, listing each CDR3 protein once. The sample shows under 250,000 distinct CDR3 sequences, less than 9% of them seen only once. The sequencing used CD4+ T cells sorted from PBMCs, collected 15 days after the yellow fever booster vaccination. All receptors come from a man aged 25-45 years who received the YFV17D yellow fever vaccine. Both conserved end residues are part of each CDR3. The order of the fields is V gene, D gene, clone size, J gene, CDR3 DNA, CDR3 protein. A D gene is named only where the DNA matches it firmly. Rows may omit the clone size; those that give it use once, few, many or a size class.

V: TRBV5-1; D: TRBD2; size: NA; J: TRBJ2-5; DNA: TGCGCCAGCAGTCTTGGGGGGACTAGCGGAGAAGAGACCCAGTACTTC; CDR3: CASSLGGTSGEETQYF
V: TRBV12-3/TRBV12-4; D: NA; size: few; J: TRBJ2-5; DNA: TGTGCCAGCAGCTCCTTAGATCCAGGGAACCAGACCCAGTACTTC; CDR3: CASSSLDPGNQTQYF
V: TRBV27; D: NA; size: NA; J: TRBJ1-2; DNA: TGTGCCAGCAGTTTCTCACGATCCTATGGCTACACCTTC; CDR3: CASSFSRSYGYTF
V: TRBV6-2/TRBV6-3; D: TRBD2; size: many; J: TRBJ2-1; DNA: TGTGCCAGCAAAAGGGGAGGGGAGAGGGATGAGCAGTTCTTC; CDR3: CASKRGGERDEQFF
V: TRBV7-9; D: NA; size: few; J: TRBJ2-3; DNA: TGTGCCAGCAGCTCGGCCACAGATACGCAGTATTTT; CDR3: CASSSATDTQYF
V: TRBV21-1; D: NA; size: NA; J: TRBJ2-3; DNA: TGTGCCAGCAGCAAAACCCTCACCCTGACTAGCGGGAGGAGGACTAGCACAGATACGCAGTATTTT; CDR3: CASSKTLTLTSGRRTSTDTQYF
V: TRBV6-5; D: NA; size: NA; J: TRBJ1-1; DNA: TGTGCCACCCGGGACGGGCAGACTGAAGCTTTCTTT; CDR3: CATRDGQTEAFF
V: TRBV20-1; D: NA; size: NA; J: TRBJ2-1; DNA: TGCAGTGCTACCCGACCCGCAGGGCTCAACAATGAGCAGTTCTTC; CDR3: CSATRPAGLNNEQFF
V: TRBV23-1; D: TRBD1; size: NA; J: TRBJ1-5; DNA: TGCGCCAGCTGTTTGGGACAGAACTACAATCAGCCCCAGCATTTT; CDR3: CASCLGQNYNQPQHF
V: TRBV30; D: NA; size: NA; J: TRBJ2-2; DNA: TGTGCCTGGAGAAAACCGTGGGGGTACACCGGGGAGCTGTTTTTT; CDR3: CAWRKPWGYTGELFF
V: TRBV7-2; D: NA; size: few; J: TRBJ2-7; DNA: TGTGCCAGCAGCTTAGGCGTTCGCGAGCGATACTCCTACGAGCAGTACTTC; CDR3: CASSLGVRERYSYEQYF
V: TRBV3-1; D: TRBD2; size: many; J: TRBJ2-3; DNA: TGTGCCAGCAGCCAAGAGGTCCCCGCGGGGGCGCAGTATTTT; CDR3: CASSQEVPAGAQYF
V: TRBV29-1; D: NA; size: few; J: TRBJ2-3; DNA: TGCAGCGTTGCGGACAGCCGGGGCACAGATACGCAGTATTTT; CDR3: CSVADSRGTDTQYF
V: TRBV20-1; D: NA; size: few; J: TRBJ2-5; DNA: TGCAGTGCTAGAAGGGGGGGTAGAGGGATCCCTGGGGGGACCCAGTACTTC; CDR3: CSARRGGRGIPGGTQYF
V: TRBV7-3; D: NA; size: few; J: TRBJ2-1; DNA: TGTGCCAGCAGCGGCGCCCTAGCCCACCCTCTCAATGAGCAGTTCTTC; CDR3: CASSGALAHPLNEQFF
V: TRBV20-1; D: TRBD1; size: NA; J: TRBJ1-1; DNA: TGCAGTGCCAGGAGGGGGCGCGACACTGAAGCTTTCTTT; CDR3: CSARRGRDTEAFF
V: TRBV12-3/TRBV12-4; D: NA; size: few; J: TRBJ2-4; DNA: TGTGCCAGCAGTTCGGAAGCCAAAAACATTCAGTACTTC; CDR3: CASSSEAKNIQYF
V: TRBV5-5; D: NA; size: few; J: TRBJ2-1; DNA: TGTGCCAGCAGCGACAGACTAGGAGCGGTCGAGCAGTTCTTC; CDR3: CASSDRLGAVEQFF
V: TRBV6-1; D: TRBD2; size: few; J: TRBJ2-5; DNA: TGTGCCAGCAGGAAAGGACTAGCGGGATTAGAGACCCAGTACTTC; CDR3: CASRKGLAGLETQYF
V: TRBV12-3/TRBV12-4; D: TRBD2; size: NA; J: TRBJ2-1; DNA: TGTGCCAGTCACCCGGGAGGGCCCTACAATGAGCAGTTCTTC; CDR3: CASHPGGPYNEQFF
V: TRBV15; D: TRBD2; size: NA; J: TRBJ2-2; DNA: TGTGCCACCAGCAGAGTCCTAGCGGGGAGCGGGGAGCTGTTTTTT; CDR3: CATSRVLAGSGELFF
V: TRBV19; D: TRBD2; size: NA; J: TRBJ2-2; DNA: TGTGCCAGTAGGGGACTAGCGGCTAACACCGGGGAGCTGTTTTTT; CDR3: CASRGLAANTGELFF
V: TRBV4-2; D: NA; size: few; J: TRBJ2-2; DNA: TGTGCCAGCAGCCAAGAGGAGGGAGTGGCCACCGGGGAGCTGTTTTTT; CDR3: CASSQEEGVATGELFF
V: TRBV5-1; D: NA; size: few; J: TRBJ2-7; DNA: TGCGCCAGCAGCTCCGGGGCGGAGACCCCCTACGAGCAGTACTTC; CDR3: CASSSGAETPYEQYF
V: TRBV7-9; D: NA; size: NA; J: TRBJ1-1; DNA: TGTGCCAGCAGCTCTTCCCGGAAAGCTTTCTTT; CDR3: CASSSSRKAFF
V: TRBV28; D: NA; size: NA; J: TRBJ2-1; DNA: TGTGCCAGCAGTCCGATGGGGTCCTACAATGAGCAGTTCTTC; CDR3: CASSPMGSYNEQFF